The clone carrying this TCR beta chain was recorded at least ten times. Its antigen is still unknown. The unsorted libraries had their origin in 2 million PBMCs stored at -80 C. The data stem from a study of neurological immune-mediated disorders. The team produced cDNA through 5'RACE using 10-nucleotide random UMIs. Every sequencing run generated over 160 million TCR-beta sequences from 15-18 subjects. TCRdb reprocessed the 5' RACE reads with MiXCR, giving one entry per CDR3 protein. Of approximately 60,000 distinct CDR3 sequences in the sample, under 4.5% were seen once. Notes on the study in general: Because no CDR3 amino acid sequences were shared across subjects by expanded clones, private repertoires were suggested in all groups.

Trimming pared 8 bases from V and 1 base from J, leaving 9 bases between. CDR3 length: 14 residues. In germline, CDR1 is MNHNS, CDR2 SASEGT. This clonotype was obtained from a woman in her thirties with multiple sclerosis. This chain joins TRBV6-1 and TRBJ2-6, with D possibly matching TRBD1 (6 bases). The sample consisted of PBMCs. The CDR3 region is CASARGSGANVLTF. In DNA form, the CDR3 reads TGTGCCAGCGCAAGGGGGTCTGGGGCCAACGTCCTGACTTTC.